These 27 T cell receptor beta chains came from one sample sequenced in a study of blood T cell repertoires in COVID-19. Sequencing used immunoSEQ multiplex PCR; TCRdb keeps in-frame clones, though not all of them. The table shows about 310,000 clones, with 87% occurring only once. The material sequenced was peripheral blood. These TCRs come from a woman aged 45-65 years who had recovered from COVID-19.

This clone came up once. The rearrangement uses TRBV5-1 and TRBJ1-5; TRBD1 matches 9 bases. The V gene's germline CDR1 is SGHRS and CDR2 YFSETQ. The CDR3 covers 14 residues. V lost 3 bases to trimming and J lost 5 bases; unmatched junction nucleotides: 3. The CDR3 region is CASSSTGGDQPQHF. CDR3 DNA sequence: TGCGCCAGCAGCTCAACAGGGGGCGATCAGCCCCAGCATTTT.

The chain carries TRBV2 and TRBJ1-2; D is undetermined. The CDR3 has 12 residues. V was shortened by 4 bases and J by 6 bases, with 9 bases between the two germline ends. Germline values: CDR1 SNHLY, CDR2 FYNNEI. The DNA for the CDR3 is TGTGCCAGCAGTGTCCCACCTAATGGCTACACCTTC. It codes for CASSVPPNGYTF.

This clone was found once. The V and J genes are TRBV6-2 or TRBV6-3 and TRBJ2-3; TRBD2 matches 10 bases. Germline CDR1 and CDR2: MNHEY and SVGEGT. The CDR3 contains 16 residues. Trimming at V came to 5 bases and at J to 0 bases, leaving 5 bases not matched to a gene. The DNA for the CDR3 is TGTGCCAGCAGTCCCCGGACTAGCGGTAGCACAGATACGCAGTATTTT. Protein sequence: CASSPRTSGSTDTQYF.

V usage is TRBV28 and J usage is TRBJ2-5; the match to TRBD1 covers 8 bases. With 4 bases clipped from V and 3 bases from J, the junction kept 7 bases outside the gene matches. The CDR3 extends over 15 amino acids. Germline V CDR1 and CDR2: MDHEN, SYDVKM. The CDR3 here is CASSSPGQAEETQYF. DNA of the CDR3: TGTGCCAGCAGTTCCCCGGGACAGGCCGAAGAGACCCAGTACTTC.

V and J are TRBV6-2 or TRBV6-3 and TRBJ1-2, with D unclear. V lost 0 bases and J lost 4, with 6 bases in between. CDR3 length: 13 amino acids. Germline-derived CDR1 and CDR2 are MNHEY and SVGEGT. The CDR3 DNA follows: TGTGCCAGCAGTTACTCGGACTCCTATGGCTACACCTTC. Translated, it gives CASSYSDSYGYTF.

This sequence joins TRBV28 and TRBJ1-5; 11 bases match TRBD1. Germline lookup yields CDR1 MDHEN and CDR2 SYDVKM. V lost 8 bases to trimming and J lost 8 bases; unmatched junction nucleotides: 11. The CDR3 length is 15 residues. CDR3: CASLRRDRGLEPQHF. CDR3 DNA: TGTGCCAGCTTACGCCGGGACAGGGGGTTGGAGCCCCAGCATTTT.

The genes are TRBV15 and TRBJ1-1; D is unclear. The germline gives CDR1 LNHNV, CDR2 YYDKDF (reference sequence). The CDR3 contains 13 residues. V lost 2 bases and J 7 bases, leaving 11 bases between the germline ends. CDR3 protein: CATSRSGVGEAFF. Written as DNA, the CDR3 is TGTGCCACCAGCAGAAGCGGGGTCGGTGAAGCTTTCTTT.

The rearrangement uses TRBV5-5 and TRBJ2-2; D remains unclear. Per germline, CDR1 SGHKS and CDR2 YYEKEE (reference sequence). V was clipped by 4 bases and J by 3 bases, with 10 bases between them. The CDR3 has 14 residues. CDR3 sequence: CASSVRLDTGELFF. The CDR3 bases are TGTGCCAGCAGCGTGCGACTTGACACCGGGGAGCTGTTTTTT.

This chain links TRBV7-2 with TRBJ1-1; a weak D match, TRBD1 (6 bases). Germline values: CDR1 SGHTA, CDR2 FQGNSA. The CDR3 has 14 residues. V was pared by 2 bases and J by 1 base, with 8 bases between. CDR3 sequence: CASSLQGTNTEAFF. The CDR3 DNA reads as TGTGCCAGCAGCTTACAGGGGACGAACACTGAAGCTTTCTTT.

The chain couples TRBV18 to TRBJ2-5, with TRBD1 matching 7 bases. CDR3 size: 14 residues. Per germline, CDR1 KGHSH and CDR2 LQKENI. V dropped 5 bases and J dropped 2; count of bases not matched to a gene: 5. The CDR3 spells CASSKDRLQETQYF. CDR3 coding DNA: TGTGCCAGCTCAAAGGACAGGTTACAAGAGACCCAGTACTTC. Full variable domain (rest looked up from reference TRBV18 and TRBJ2-5): NAGVMQNPRHLVRRRGQEARLRCSPMKGHSHVYWYRQLPEEGLKFMVYLQKENIIDESGMPKERFSAEFPKEGPSILRIQQVVRGDSAAYFCASSKDRLQETQYFGPGTRLLVL.

The table lists this clone with a few counts. The J gene is TRBJ1-3, the V gene TRBV11-2; D is uncertain. CDR1 is SGHAT and CDR2 is FQNNGV in the germline V gene. Between the trimmed V and J ends, which lost 0 bases and 2 bases, there was a span of 8 bases. This CDR3 comprises 15 residues. The CDR3 DNA sequence: TGTGCCAGCAGCTTAGATCAGGCGACTGGAAACACCATATATTTT. It yields the protein CASSLDQATGNTIYF.

The sample holds one count of this clone. The CDR3 here is CASSLAGLEATQYF. The CDR3 coding sequence is TGTGCCAGCAGCTTGGCGGGACTAGAAGCGACCCAGTACTTC. The chain is built from TRBV5-4 and TRBJ2-5; 8 bases align to TRBD2. CDR3 length: 14 residues. Germline V gene data show CDR1 as SGHNT and CDR2 as YYREEE (reference sequence). Germline trimming cut 0 bases from V and 7 bases from J; bases unmatched to any gene: 5.

This clone was detected only once. This chain uses TRBV20-1 with TRBJ1-2; tentatively, D is TRBD1 (6 bases). V was trimmed by 4 bases and J by 7 bases, leaving 7 bases between them. CDR3 length equals 10 residues. Germline values: CDR1 DFQATT, CDR2 SNEGSKA (reference sequence). The CDR3 sequence: CSATGVGYTF. For the CDR3, the DNA is TGCAGTGCTACAGGGGTTGGCTACACCTTC.

The CDR3 nucleotides read TGTGCCAGCAGCGTACATTGGACAGGAGCAGATACGCAGTATTTT. Its protein is CASSVHWTGADTQYF. V gene TRBV9 combines with J gene TRBJ2-3, with 7 bases fitting TRBD1. This CDR3 spans 15 amino acids. The germline V gene encodes CDR1 SGDLS and CDR2 YYNGEE. V lost 1 base to trimming and J lost 4 bases; unmatched junction nucleotides: 6.

This chain joins TRBV5-4 and TRBJ2-3, with D perhaps TRBD2 (5 bases). The germline gives CDR1 SGHNT, CDR2 YYREEE (reference sequence). V lost 4 bases and J lost 1, with 13 bases in between. The CDR3 extends over 15 amino acids. The CDR3 here is CASSGKRSGTDTQYF. The CDR3 nucleotides are TGTGCCAGCAGCGGCAAGCGGAGTGGCACAGATACGCAGTATTTT. Together with reference TRBV5-4 and TRBJ2-3, the CDR3 gives the full variable domain: ETGVTQSPTHLIKTRGQQVTLRCSSQSGHNTVSWYQQALGQGPQFIFQYYREEENGRGNFPPRFSGLQFPNYSSELNVNALELDDSALYLCASSGKRSGTDTQYFGPGTRLTVL.

The DNA of the CDR3 is TGCAGTGCTAGTGGGGGAGGAGAGACCCAGTACTTC. It encodes CSASGGGETQYF. V gene TRBV20-1 combines with J gene TRBJ2-5; the D gene is possibly TRBD2 (6 bases). Germline loops: CDR1 DFQATT, CDR2 SNEGSKA (reference sequence). The CDR3 loop spans 12 amino acids. V was trimmed by 3 bases and J by 4 bases, leaving 9 bases between them.

The chain combines TRBV27 with TRBJ2-1; 7 positions agree with TRBD2. CDR1 and CDR2 from the germline V gene are MNHEY and SMNVEV (reference sequence). The junction had 3 bases not matched to a gene; V was cut back by 6 bases and J by 1 base. The CDR3 runs 14 residues. CDR3 sequence reads: CASRIGGSYNEQFF. Written as DNA, the CDR3 is TGTGCCAGCAGAATCGGGGGGTCCTACAATGAGCAGTTCTTC.

The rearrangement joins TRBV28 to TRBJ1-1; tentative D call: TRBD1 (5 bases). The CDR3 sequence is 14 residues long. Germline V gene lookup returns CDR1 MDHEN and CDR2 SYDVKM. Trimming pared 5 bases from V and 4 bases from J, leaving 14 bases between. The CDR3 DNA reads as TGTGCCAGCAGTGCCGACAGAAGCCCCACTGAAGCTTTCTTT. Translated: CASSADRSPTEAFF.

The V gene is TRBV10-2, the J gene TRBJ2-7; 9 bases match TRBD1. CDR1 is WSHSY, CDR2 SAAADI, per germline. J lost 4 bases, V lost 5 bases, and 6 bases had no gene match. The CDR3 loop spans 14 amino acids. CDR3 sequence reads: CASSPRTGAYEQYF. The CDR3 bases are TGCGCCAGCAGTCCGAGGACAGGGGCTTACGAGCAGTACTTC.

The rearrangement links TRBV3-1 (or the pseudogene TRBV3-2) to TRBJ1-3; the D gene is possibly TRBD1 (6 bases). V dropped 1 base and J dropped 7 bases, with 20 bases sitting between them. Germline CDR1 and CDR2: LGHDT and YNNKEL (reference sequence). The CDR3 has 17 amino acids. The CDR3 is CASSQVSPGGARNTIYF. CDR3 DNA sequence: TGTGCCAGCAGCCAAGTTAGCCCTGGGGGGGCGAGGAACACCATATATTTT.

The chain combines TRBV29-1 with TRBJ1-1, with no clear D. V was cut by 0 bases and J by 10 bases, with 12 bases left in between. This CDR3 is 12 amino acids long. Germline V gives CDR1 SQVTM, CDR2 ANQGSEA. This chain's CDR3 is CSVEDLGRSAFF. CDR3 bases: TGCAGCGTTGAAGATCTTGGGAGGTCAGCTTTCTTT. The complete variable domain, with remaining parts taken from reference TRBV29-1 and TRBJ1-1, reads SAVISQKPSRDICQRGTSLTIQCQVDSQVTMMFWYRQQPGQSLTLIATANQGSEATYESGFVIDKFPISRPNLTFSTLTVSNMSPEDSSIYLCSVEDLGRSAFFGQGTRLTVV.

As to this clone: At the DNA level, this CDR3 is encoded by other sequences in the same sample as well. The rearrangement links TRBV11-2 to TRBJ2-7; TRBD2 might be the D (5 bases). Trimming shortened V by 2 bases and J by 4 bases, and 6 bases separated the two germline ends. Germline V lookup: CDR1 SGHAT, CDR2 FQNNGV. There are 12 residues in the CDR3. Written as DNA, the CDR3 is TGTGCCAGCAGCTTAACGGGGTACGAGCAGTACTTC. It encodes CASSLTGYEQYF.

The rearrangement uses TRBV7-9 and TRBJ1-4; D perhaps matches TRBD1 (5 bases). The length of the CDR3 is 15 residues. With 3 bases removed from V and 5 bases from J, the gap between germline ends came to 13 bases. The germline gives CDR1 SEHNR, CDR2 FQNEAQ (reference sequence). The CDR3 DNA is TGTGCCAGCAGCTTCCTGACAGCACTAAATGAAAAACTGTTTTTT. This gives the protein CASSFLTALNEKLFF.

In its sample, this clone was seen once. The chain is built from TRBV24-1 and TRBJ2-3; the match to TRBD1 covers 9 bases. This CDR3 comprises 15 residues. The J segment lost 4 bases and the V segment lost 3 bases, leaving 4 bases of the junction unmatched. Germline-derived CDR1 and CDR2 are KGHDR and SFDVKD. The CDR3 coding sequence is TGTGCCACCAGTGATCCTCGGACAGGGGCAGATACGCAGTATTTT. It specifies CATSDPRTGADTQYF.

The chain joins TRBV21-1 to TRBJ1-4. TRBV21-1 is a documented pseudogene. The CDR3 has 12 residues. CDR3 in amino acids: CASNGATEKLFF. The CDR3 DNA is TGTGCCTCCAATGGAGCGACCGAAAAACTGTTTTTT.

V usage is TRBV6-8 and J usage is TRBJ2-7, with 9 bases identical to TRBD1. Germline V gene sequence: CDR1 MNHGY, CDR2 SAAAGT. V was pared by 2 bases and J by 5 bases, with 7 bases of the junction left unmatched. This CDR3 spans 15 amino acids. This chain's CDR3 is CASSYLGTGLHEQYF. CDR3 nucleotides: TGTGCCAGCAGTTACCTCGGGACAGGGCTCCACGAGCAGTACTTC.

The chain joins TRBV28 to TRBJ1-5; D remains ambiguous. Per the germline V gene, CDR1 is MDHEN and CDR2 is SYDVKM. V lost 6 bases to trimming and J lost 5 bases, with 17 bases between them. The CDR3 has 15 amino acids. The CDR3 here is CASSPQASRDQPQHF. Here the CDR3 DNA reads TGTGCCAGCAGCCCCCAGGCTAGCCGGGATCAGCCCCAGCATTTT.